The rows below give T cell receptor beta chains drawn from one sample of a study of T cells after yellow fever vaccination. TCRdb ran MiXCR on the 5' RACE reads and lists one entry per CDR3 protein. The repertoire consists of more than 30,000 distinct CDR3 sequences, with about 6.6% occurring once and the leading ten covering roughly 23%. Material: PBMCs, either bulk or a sorted T-cell subset (CD4+, CD8+, memory, or dextramer-sorted; not recorded which), obtained on the day of the first yellow fever vaccination. The receptor set was obtained from a young man who received the YFV17D yellow fever vaccine. Each CDR3 is given with its conserved first and last residue. The D gene is left open where the match is weak. The size field is filled for only some rows; it gives once, few, many or a size class.

j_call clone_size v_call d_call cdr3_aa cdr3_nt
TRBJ2-3 many TRBV12-3/TRBV12-4 TRBD2 CASALGGGTDTQYF TGTGCCAGCGCTCTCGGGGGGGGGACAGATACGCAGTATTTT
TRBJ1-6 many TRBV7-2 TRBD1 CASSWGQADNSPLHF TGTGCCAGCAGCTGGGGACAGGCCGATAATTCACCCCTCCACTTT
TRBJ1-5 NA TRBV7-2 NA CASTPQWGANQPQHF TGTGCCAGCACTCCTCAGTGGGGGGCGAATCAGCCCCAGCATTTT
TRBJ2-1 many TRBV11-2 NA CASSLDLWLEQFF TGTGCCAGCAGCTTAGATCTGTGGCTTGAGCAGTTCTTC
TRBJ1-2 many TRBV28 TRBD1 CAIQPGQGAAGYTF TGTGCCATACAACCGGGACAGGGGGCCGCTGGCTACACCTTC
TRBJ1-2 medium-sized TRBV28 NA CASSTPRDRDYGYTF TGTGCCAGCAGTACCCCCCGGGACCGGGATTATGGCTACACCTTC
TRBJ2-3 many TRBV5-4 NA CASSPGYGTDTQYF TGTGCCAGCAGCCCCGGGTACGGCACAGATACGCAGTATTTT
TRBJ2-5 many TRBV5-4 TRBD2 CASSVVLAGQETQYF TGTGCCAGCAGCGTTGTCCTAGCGGGACAAGAGACCCAGTACTTC
TRBJ1-4 few TRBV6-1 NA CASRPGTATTNEKLFF TGTGCCAGCAGACCTGGGACCGCTACAACTAATGAAAAACTGTTTTTT
TRBJ2-7 many TRBV7-2 NA CASSPGYYEQYF TGTGCCAGCAGCCCAGGGTATTACGAGCAGTACTTC
TRBJ2-5 many TRBV5-1 NA CASSSGLITQETQYF TGCGCCAGCAGCTCAGGACTCATAACTCAAGAGACCCAGTACTTC
TRBJ2-1 many TRBV5-5 TRBD1 CASSNTGTGSYNEQFF TGTGCCAGCAGCAACACCGGGACAGGGTCCTACAATGAGCAGTTCTTC
TRBJ2-2 NA TRBV7-2 NA CAISLAASEGGELFF TGTGCCATCAGCTTAGCGGCCAGCGAAGGCGGGGAGCTGTTTTTT
TRBJ1-2 few TRBV3-1 NA CASSHPADTIYGYTF TGTGCCAGCAGCCACCCCGCCGACACCATTTATGGCTACACCTTC
TRBJ1-6 few TRBV6-6 TRBD1 CASDTGGNSPLHF TGTGCCAGCGATACAGGGGGTAATTCACCCCTCCACTTT
TRBJ1-1 once TRBV7-3 NA CANTPGRLNTEAFF TGTGCCAACACCCCCGGACGGTTGAACACTGAAGCTTTCTTT
TRBJ1-2 many TRBV7-9 NA CASSYPYGYTF TGTGCCAGCAGCTACCCTTATGGCTACACCTTC
TRBJ1-3 many TRBV20-1 NA CSAVLNPGNTIYF TGCAGTGCTGTCCTAAATCCCGGAAACACCATATATTTT